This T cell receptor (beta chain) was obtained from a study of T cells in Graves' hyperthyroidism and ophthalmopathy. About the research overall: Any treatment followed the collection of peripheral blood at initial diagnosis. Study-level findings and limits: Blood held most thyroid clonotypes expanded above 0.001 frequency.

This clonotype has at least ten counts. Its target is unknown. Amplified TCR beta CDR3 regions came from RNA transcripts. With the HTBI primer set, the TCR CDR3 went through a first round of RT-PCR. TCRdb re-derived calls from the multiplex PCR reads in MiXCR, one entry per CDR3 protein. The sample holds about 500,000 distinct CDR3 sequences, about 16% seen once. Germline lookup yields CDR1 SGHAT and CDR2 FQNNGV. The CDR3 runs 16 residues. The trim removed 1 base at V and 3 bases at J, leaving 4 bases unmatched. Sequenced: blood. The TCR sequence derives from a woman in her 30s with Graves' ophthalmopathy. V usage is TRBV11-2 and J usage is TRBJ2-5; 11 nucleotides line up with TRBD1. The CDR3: CASSLGWTGGKETQYF. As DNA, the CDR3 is TGTGCCAGCAGCTTAGGGTGGACAGGGGGCAAAGAGACCCAGTACTTC.